The 29 T cell receptor beta chains listed next were all sequenced from one sample in a study of Ad26.COV2.S vaccination and SARS-CoV-2 variants. Treatment given: some 20 received Ad26.COV2.S at low or high dose, single or two shots; a few received placebo; per-sample allocation not given. Sample collection was performed on day 63 after the first vaccine or placebo injection. Method: immunoSEQ multiplex PCR; TCRdb's copy keeps in-frame clones and lacks some. The table records 300,000 to 400,000 clones, approximately 80% of them present only once. This specimen consisted of peripheral blood, obtained in a trial of Ad26.COV2.S vaccine versus placebo. All receptors derive from a person aged 18-60 years who received the Ad26.COV2.S COVID-19 vaccine or a placebo.

This clone was observed once. This chain uses TRBV6-5 with TRBJ2-7, with TRBD1 identical over 8 bases. Germline CDR1 MNHEY, CDR2 SVGAGI. The V and J ends lost 0 bases and 6 bases, in that order; junction bases with no gene match: 4. The CDR3 has 14 residues. The CDR3 loop reads CASSYSGQGAEQYF. CDR3 bases: TGTGCCAGCAGTTACTCAGGACAGGGTGCCGAGCAGTACTTC.

This clone was counted a single time. The V call is TRBV4-1, the J call TRBJ2-7; D ambiguous. V lost 2 bases and J 2 bases, leaving 16 bases between the germline ends. Germline V gene lookup returns CDR1 MGHRA and CDR2 YSYEKL. CDR3 length equals 16 residues. The CDR3 protein is CASSQFPRTGTYEQYF. CDR3 DNA sequence: TGCGCCAGCAGCCAATTTCCCCGGACGGGCACCTACGAGCAGTACTTC.

The chain links TRBV28 to TRBJ1-4, with a tentative D call TRBD1 (6 bases). Germline V gene sequence: CDR1 MDHEN, CDR2 SYDVKM. The V end lost 2 bases, the J end lost 3 bases, and 16 bases lay between the germline ends. The CDR3 spans 17 residues. CDR3 sequence reads: CASSLVGGQAANEKLFF. CDR3 DNA sequence: TGTGCCAGCAGTTTAGTTGGGGGGCAGGCAGCTAATGAAAAACTGTTTTTT.

This chain connects TRBV27 to TRBJ1-1, with D unresolved. The CDR3 is 14 residues long. Trimming shortened V by 2 bases and J by 2 bases, and 9 bases separated the two germline ends. The germline V gene has CDR1 MNHEY and CDR2 SMNVEV (reference sequence). The CDR3 region is CASSLRTINTEAFF. For the CDR3, the DNA is TGTGCCAGCAGTTTAAGGACCATAAACACTGAAGCTTTCTTT.

The V call is TRBV2, the J call TRBJ1-1; possibly TRBD1 for D (6 bases). The CDR3 loop spans 14 amino acids. CDR1 is SNHLY, CDR2 FYNNEI, per germline. V was shortened by 6 bases and J by 3 bases, with 14 bases between the two germline ends. The CDR3 spells CASSLRKGDTEAFF. The CDR3 bases are TGTGCCAGCAGCCTCAGGAAGGGGGACACTGAAGCTTTCTTT.

The V gene is TRBV15, the J gene TRBJ1-5; 8 positions match TRBD1. CDR3 length equals 16 residues. Germline CDR1 is LNHNV and CDR2 is YYDKDF (reference sequence). J lost 4 bases, V lost 2 bases, and 7 bases had no gene match. The CDR3: CATSRYTGTGNQPQHF. The CDR3 bases are TGTGCCACCAGCAGATACACCGGGACAGGTAATCAGCCCCAGCATTTT.

The chain links TRBV7-3 to TRBJ2-5; possibly TRBD1 for D (5 bases). CDR1 is SGHTA and CDR2 is FQGTGA in the germline V gene. V lost 4 bases, J lost 4 bases, and 10 bases lay in between. There are 13 residues in the CDR3. The chain's CDR3 is CASSSQGVETQYF. CDR3 sequence (DNA): TGTGCCAGCAGCTCCCAGGGTGTAGAGACCCAGTACTTC.

This clone appeared a few times. This rearrangement joins TRBV30 to TRBJ2-1; 10 bases match TRBD2. Germline values: CDR1 GTSNPN, CDR2 SVGIG (reference sequence). The V and J ends lost 0 bases and 11 bases, in that order; junction bases with no gene match: 10. The CDR3 extends over 15 amino acids. The CDR3 is CAWSVGGSGGPKQFF. CDR3 coding DNA: TGTGCCTGGAGTGTAGGAGGTAGCGGGGGGCCAAAGCAGTTCTTC.

The chain links TRBV5-1 to TRBJ1-2; no reliable D call. Germline V gene sequence: CDR1 SGHRS, CDR2 YFSETQ. The CDR3 is 15 amino acids. Trimming took off 4 bases at V and 3 bases at J, with 16 bases between the two ends. DNA of the CDR3: TGCGCCAGCAGCAAGGGTGGGGTCTCGGACTATGGCTACACCTTC. This encodes CASSKGGVSDYGYTF.

The chain couples TRBV10-3 to TRBJ2-3, with 8 bases that match TRBD2. V was pared by 10 bases and J by 1 base, with 4 bases of the junction left unmatched. The CDR3 is 13 amino acids. Germline loops: CDR1 ENHRY, CDR2 SYGVKD. The CDR3 DNA follows: TGTGCCACGGGGGGGCCCCGCACAGATACGCAGTATTTT. This sequence encodes CATGGPRTDTQYF.

The rearrangement uses TRBV9 and TRBJ1-3; possibly TRBD1 for D (6 bases). This CDR3 contains 17 residues. Trimming cost V 0 bases and J 1 base, with 14 bases left between them. Germline V gene data show CDR1 as SGDLS and CDR2 as YYNGEE. This chain's CDR3 is CASSVGGGGTSGNTIYF. DNA of the CDR3: TGTGCCAGCAGCGTAGGCGGGGGGGGGACATCTGGAAACACCATATATTTT.

The chain carries TRBV5-4 and TRBJ2-2; D not certain. The germline V gene has CDR1 SGHNT and CDR2 YYREEE (reference sequence). The CDR3 has 13 residues. V lost 1 base, J lost 6 bases, and 7 bases lay in between. The CDR3 bases are TGTGCCAGCAGCTTGAGAAACGCCGGGGAGCTGTTTTTT. The encoded protein is CASSLRNAGELFF.

V gene TRBV6-5 combines with J gene TRBJ1-1; D ambiguous. V lost 6 bases to trimming and J lost 3 bases, with 11 bases between them. Germline loops: CDR1 MNHEY, CDR2 SVGAGI. The CDR3 is 13 amino acids. CDR3 DNA sequence: TGTGCCAGCAGAACCGGGATCGACACTGAAGCTTTCTTT. Its translation: CASRTGIDTEAFF.

V usage is TRBV19 and J usage is TRBJ2-1; D gene ambiguous. Trimming removed 3 bases from V and 5 bases from J, with 14 bases in between. The CDR3 is 15 amino acids. Germline values: CDR1 LNHDA, CDR2 SQIVND (reference sequence). CDR3 region: CASSISAGPNNEQFF. In DNA, the CDR3 is TGTGCCAGTAGTATTTCAGCAGGTCCAAACAATGAGCAGTTCTTC.

This clone has just a few counts. This chain connects TRBV5-1 to TRBJ2-7; 7 positions agree with TRBD1. The CDR3 extends over 16 amino acids. The V gene's germline CDR1 is SGHRS and CDR2 YFSETQ. The trim removed 5 bases at V and 5 bases at J, leaving 16 bases unmatched. CDR3 in DNA: TGCGCCAGCAGTTTTCAGGGGGATACTACTGGGGACGAGCAGTACTTC. It yields the protein CASSFQGDTTGDEQYF.

This chain connects TRBV6-6 to TRBJ1-6; D remains ambiguous. CDR3 size: 14 residues. Trimming removed 0 bases at V and 8 bases at J, with 8 bases between. Germline V CDR1 and CDR2: MNHNY, SVGAGI (reference sequence). CDR3 sequence: CASSYSAGDSPLHF. The CDR3, as DNA: TGTGCCAGCAGTTACTCAGCAGGAGATTCACCCCTCCACTTT.

This rearrangement joins TRBV6-5 to TRBJ1-1, with a possible D match to TRBD1 (6 bases). The CDR3 runs 15 residues. V shed 2 bases and J shed 2 bases, with 12 bases lying between them. In germline, CDR1 is MNHEY, CDR2 SVGAGI. The CDR3 bases are TGTGCCAGCAGTTACCAACCGGGACAAAACACTGAAGCTTTCTTT. Its translation: CASSYQPGQNTEAFF.

The chain joins TRBV5-1 to TRBJ2-7; possible D gene TRBD1, 5 bases. V gave up 5 bases and J gave up 2 bases, with 14 bases separating them. CDR3 length: 14 amino acids. Per the germline V gene, CDR1 is SGHRS and CDR2 is YFSETQ. This CDR3 is CASSSTGAPYEQYF. CDR3 bases: TGCGCCAGCAGTTCCACAGGTGCCCCCTACGAGCAGTACTTC.

The chain employs TRBV28 and TRBJ2-5, with D unresolved. This CDR3 has 14 residues. Trimming cost V 2 bases and J 3 bases, with 10 bases left between them. Germline V gene data show CDR1 as MDHEN and CDR2 as SYDVKM. The CDR3 sequence is CASSLDDNKETQYF. The CDR3 bases are TGTGCCAGCAGTTTAGATGACAACAAAGAGACCCAGTACTTC.

This sequence joins TRBV11-3 and TRBJ1-1; D is ambiguous. CDR3 size: 11 residues. Trimming removed 10 bases from V and 3 bases from J, with 9 bases in between. Germline V gene sequence: CDR1 SGHNT, CDR2 YENEEA. CDR3 bases: TGTGCCACCCAGGCGGACACTGAAGCTTTCTTT. Protein sequence: CATQADTEAFF.

The V and J genes are TRBV2 and TRBJ2-2; the D call may be TRBD1 or TRBD2 (5 bases each). Germline CDR1 reads SNHLY; CDR2 reads FYNNEI. The CDR3 runs 14 residues. V was shortened by 7 bases and J by 0 bases, with 9 bases between the two germline ends. DNA for the CDR3: TGTGCCAGCAAAAGGGACCCGAACACCGGGGAGCTGTTTTTT. It codes for CASKRDPNTGELFF.

The gene calls are TRBV18 and TRBJ1-4; 8 nucleotides align to TRBD1. J lost 5 bases, V lost 3 bases, and 5 bases had no gene match. Per germline, CDR1 KGHSH and CDR2 LQKENI. This CDR3 spans 15 amino acids. This chain's CDR3 is CASSPTGTGNEKLFF. CDR3 bases: TGTGCCAGCTCACCCACCGGGACAGGCAATGAAAAACTGTTTTTT.

V and J are TRBV3-1 (or the pseudogene TRBV3-2) and TRBJ2-1; the D call may be TRBD1 or TRBD2 (5 bases each). Germline V gives CDR1 LGHDT, CDR2 YNNKEL (reference sequence). This CDR3 contains 14 residues. V was pared by 3 bases and J by 12 bases, with 18 bases between. The chain's CDR3 is CASSHGGGNQGQFF. The CDR3, as DNA: TGTGCCAGCAGCCATGGGGGTGGGAATCAGGGGCAGTTCTTC.

CDR3 protein: CASSLANEAFF. As DNA, the CDR3 is TGTGCCAGCAGCTTAGCAAATGAAGCTTTCTTT. The rearrangement uses TRBV7-2 and TRBJ1-1; D gene uncertain. V was clipped by 0 bases and J by 7 bases, with 3 bases between them. This CDR3 comprises 11 residues. CDR1 and CDR2 (germline): SGHTA, FQGNSA.

This clone came up a few times. This chain connects TRBV10-2 to TRBJ1-2, with D possibly matching TRBD1 (6 bases). Between the trimmed V and J ends, which lost 5 bases and 3 bases, there was a span of 10 bases. The V gene's germline CDR1 is WSHSY and CDR2 SAAADI. The CDR3 runs to 13 residues. As DNA, the CDR3 is TGCGCCAGCAGTCGGGGGGGCGACTATGGCTACACCTTC. As protein: CASSRGGDYGYTF.

This sequence joins TRBV25-1 and TRBJ1-5; tentatively, D is TRBD1 (5 bases). This CDR3 region has 14 residues. The V gene lost 1 base and the J gene lost 6 bases, with 10 bases spanning the gap. Germline loops: CDR1 MGHDK, CDR2 SYGVNS. The CDR3 spells CASSEFGGGQPQHF. The CDR3 DNA sequence: TGTGCCAGCAGTGAATTCGGGGGAGGTCAGCCCCAGCATTTT.

The chain employs TRBV12-3 or TRBV12-4 and TRBJ1-1; no clear D. The CDR3 has 13 residues. The germline V and J ends were trimmed by 5 bases and 8 bases, with 15 bases remaining between them. This CDR3 reads CASSLTGFLEAFF. Here the CDR3 DNA reads TGTGCCAGCAGTCTAACCGGGTTCCTCGAAGCTTTCTTT.

This clone was seen once. The J gene is TRBJ1-5, the V gene TRBV6-6; 9 positions agree with TRBD1. J gave up 6 bases and V 5 bases, and 14 bases lay outside the gene matches. The length of the CDR3 is 17 residues. Germline V gene data show CDR1 as MNHNY and CDR2 as SVGAGI (reference sequence). This chain's CDR3 is CASSPLPTGGGGQPQHF. The CDR3 nucleotides are TGTGCCAGCAGTCCCCTACCAACAGGGGGCGGGGGTCAGCCCCAGCATTTT.

This clone was observed a handful of times. This chain uses TRBV10-3 with TRBJ1-4; 8 bases are shared with TRBD1. From germline, CDR1 is ENHRY and CDR2 SYGVKD. The CDR3 consists of 13 residues. V lost 2 bases and J lost 7; bases outside the gene matches: 0. CDR3 sequence: CAISETGGEKLFF. CDR3 sequence (DNA): TGTGCCATCAGTGAGACAGGGGGTGAAAAACTGTTTTTT.